What follows are 28 T cell receptor beta chains derived from one specimen sequenced in a study of T cells in Graves' hyperthyroidism and ophthalmopathy. RNA transcripts provided the source from which TCR beta CDR3 regions were amplified. Primed by the HTBI set, a first-round RT-PCR was run on the TCR CDR3. MiXCR, run by TCRdb on the multiplex PCR reads, gives a single entry per CDR3 protein. The repertoire holds fewer than 400,000 distinct CDR3 sequences, around a sixth seen once, with approximately 31% in the top ten. Sequenced material: blood. The receptors here all came from a man aged 25-40 years with Graves' hyperthyroidism.

The table lists this clonotype with many counts. CDR3: CASSLDHGYTF. CDR3 DNA sequence: TGTGCCAGCAGCTTAGATCATGGCTACACCTTC. The chain combines TRBV7-2 with TRBJ1-2; D is uncertain. In germline, CDR1 is SGHTA, CDR2 FQGNSA. V was clipped by 1 base and J by 6 bases, with 3 bases between them. CDR3 length: 11 residues. Supplemented by reference TRBV7-2 and TRBJ1-2, the full variable domain reads GAGVSQSPSNKVTEKGKDVELRCDPISGHTALYWYRQSLGQGLEFLIYFQGNSAPDKSGLPSDRFSAERTGGSVSTLTIQRTQQEDSAVYLCASSLDHGYTFGSGTRLTVV.

This clonotype occurred many times. The chain joins TRBV20-1 to TRBJ2-3; D unresolved. This CDR3 is 17 amino acids long. Trimming removed 3 bases at V and 2 bases at J, with 21 bases between. The V gene's germline CDR1 is DFQATT and CDR2 SNEGSKA (reference sequence). The CDR3 DNA follows: TGCAGTGCTAGTGAGGTCGGGCGGCTGAAAACCACAGATACGCAGTATTTT. This gives the protein CSASEVGRLKTTDTQYF.

V usage is TRBV20-1 and J usage is TRBJ2-7, with a weak D call TRBD2 (5 bases). V was pared by 3 bases and J by 5 bases, with 26 bases between. The CDR3 loop spans 17 amino acids. The germline gives CDR1 DFQATT, CDR2 SNEGSKA (reference sequence). The CDR3 nucleotides read TGCAGTGCTAGGGCCCTAAAACCAGAGGGAGCACCCAACGAGCAGTACTTC. Translating it yields CSARALKPEGAPNEQYF.

Details on this clonotype: The junction and the germline gene differ at one end; a read error may be behind it. J is TRBJ2-4 and V is TRBV30; the match to TRBD2 covers 7 bases. The germline CDR1 and CDR2 sequences are GTSNPN and SVGIG (reference sequence). The CDR3 consists of 15 residues. DNA for the CDR3: TGTGCCCGGAGTGCGGGGGTCGGCGGCAAAAACGTTCAGTACTTC. As protein: CARSAGVGGKNVQYF.

This clonotype was seen ten or more times. DNA for the CDR3: TGTGCCAGCAGTTCCCCAAGGGTTCTAGGCAATTCACCCCTCCACTTT. Protein: CASSSPRVLGNSPLHF. This chain links TRBV28 with TRBJ1-6; D not certain. CDR3 length: 16 residues. V was clipped by 4 bases and J by 7 bases, with 17 bases between them. Per the germline V gene, CDR1 is MDHEN and CDR2 is SYDVKM.

A few counts support this clonotype. The CDR3 nucleotides are TGTGCCACCAGTGATTACCAGGGCCAAGAGACCCAGTACTTC. It is translated as CATSDYQGQETQYF. This chain uses TRBV24-1 with TRBJ2-5; a possible D gene is TRBD1 (5 bases). The V end was cut by 2 bases, the J end by 1 base, with 7 bases between. The CDR3 is 14 amino acids. Germline V gene data show CDR1 as KGHDR and CDR2 as SFDVKD.

As to this clonotype: A single base separates this from a much larger clone, so it may be a read error. The rearrangement joins TRBV29-1 to TRBJ2-1; D may be TRBD2 (5 bases). Germline-derived CDR1 and CDR2 are SQVTM and ANQGSEA. The CDR3 extends over 13 amino acids. The CDR3 here is CSVDETIGDEQLF. The CDR3 DNA is TGCAGCGTTGACGAGACTATTGGGGATGAGCAGCTCTTC.

This clonotype showed up many times. The chain carries TRBV20-1 and TRBJ1-1, with unresolved D. The CDR3 is 16 residues long. Trimming stripped 0 bases from V and 2 bases from J, with 16 bases between. The germline V gene has CDR1 DFQATT and CDR2 SNEGSKA (reference sequence). CDR3 amino acids: CSARDQPGSGNTEAFF. The CDR3 nucleotides read TGCAGTGCTAGAGATCAGCCGGGATCAGGAAACACTGAAGCTTTCTTT.

This clonotype was seen repeatedly, ten times or more. The V gene is TRBV7-9, the J gene TRBJ1-1; no clear D gene. CDR3 length: 18 amino acids. Germline assignment: CDR1 SEHNR and CDR2 FQNEAQ (reference sequence). V lost 4 bases and J lost 1, with 22 bases in between. The CDR3 loop is CASSYKQPFRSRNTEAFF. In DNA form, the CDR3 reads TGTGCCAGCAGCTATAAACAACCTTTCAGGTCTCGGAACACTGAAGCTTTCTTT.

This clonotype was observed many times. The genes are TRBV3-1 and TRBJ2-7, with 8 nucleotides matching TRBD2. V lost 4 bases, J lost 3 bases, and 8 bases stayed unmatched. This CDR3 spans 15 amino acids. CDR1 is LGHDT and CDR2 is YNNKEL in the germline V gene (reference sequence). CDR3 region: CASSPPGLVGYEQYF. The CDR3 DNA follows: TGTGCCAGCAGCCCCCCGGGACTAGTGGGCTACGAGCAGTACTTC.

This chain links TRBV7-3 with TRBJ1-6; D is unclear. There are 12 residues in the CDR3. V was clipped by 5 bases and J by 9 bases, with 8 bases between them. Germline CDR1 is SGHTA and CDR2 is FQGTGA. CDR3 amino acids: CASSIDGSPLHF. The CDR3 DNA is TGTGCCAGCAGCATCGATGGTTCACCCCTCCACTTT.

This chain links TRBV29-1 with TRBJ2-5; possibly TRBD1 or TRBD2 for D (6 bases each). V lost 3 bases to trimming and J lost 4 bases, with 21 bases between them. The CDR3 runs to 16 residues. The germline V gene encodes CDR1 SQVTM and CDR2 ANQGSEA. CDR3 protein: CSVEGSGPPTGETQYF. The CDR3 nucleotides are TGCAGCGTTGAGGGGAGCGGGCCACCGACAGGAGAGACCCAGTACTTC.

CDR3 sequence reads: CASSCKDRWNEQFF. CDR3 nucleotide sequence: TGTGCCAGCAGCTGCAAGGACAGATGGAATGAGCAGTTCTTC. The chain has TRBV7-4 and TRBJ2-1, with a weak D call TRBD1 (6 bases). Germline V CDR1 and CDR2: SGHVT, SQSDAQ. CDR3 length equals 14 residues. V was clipped by 4 bases and J by 7 bases, with 14 bases between them.

This clonotype was observed at least ten times. This rearrangement joins TRBV20-1 to TRBJ2-7; 8 bases match TRBD1. Trimming cost V 5 bases and J 6 bases; bases outside gene matches: 6. The CDR3 length is 12 residues. CDR1 and CDR2 (germline): DFQATT, SNEGSKA (reference sequence). The CDR3 sequence is CSACDRGGEQYF. As DNA, the CDR3 is TGCAGTGCTTGCGACAGGGGAGGCGAGCAGTACTTC.

This clonotype was observed at least ten times. This chain connects TRBV12-3 or TRBV12-4 to TRBJ2-1; 10 bases are a match to TRBD2. The CDR3 contains 14 residues. Trimming cost V 7 bases and J 5 bases; bases outside gene matches: 5. The CDR3 nucleotides read TGTGCCAGCACCTGGACTAGCGGTAACAATGAGCAGTTCTTC. It translates to CASTWTSGNNEQFF.

This clonotype was found many times. The rearrangement uses TRBV5-1 and TRBJ2-1; 11 bases map to TRBD2. CDR1 is SGHRS, CDR2 YFSETQ, per germline. This CDR3 spans 15 amino acids. Trimming cost V 4 bases and J 8 bases; bases outside gene matches: 8. Written as DNA, the CDR3 is TGCGCCAGCAGCATCCGACTAGCGGGACTTGATGAGCAGTTCTTC. The encoded protein is CASSIRLAGLDEQFF.

This clonotype showed up just a few times. This chain uses TRBV15 with TRBJ2-5; D unclear. This CDR3 has 12 amino acids. V was cut by 1 base and J by 5 bases, with 5 bases left in between. Germline V gives CDR1 LNHNV, CDR2 YYDKDF (reference sequence). The CDR3, as DNA: TGTGCCACCAGCAGAGTCAGGGAGACCCAGTACTTC. The encoded protein is CATSRVRETQYF.

The chain joins TRBV11-2 to TRBJ2-3; TRBD2 matches 11 bases. The germline gives CDR1 SGHAT, CDR2 FQNNGV. Losses at the gene ends were 3 bases for V and 2 bases for J; bases not matched to a gene: 13. CDR3 length equals 19 residues. The chain's CDR3 is CASSLPKIGTSGFTDTQYF. In nucleotides, the CDR3 is TGTGCCAGCAGCTTGCCCAAGATCGGGACTAGCGGATTCACAGATACGCAGTATTTT.

The table lists this clonotype with many counts. The gene calls are TRBV28 and TRBJ1-1, with D possibly matching TRBD1 (6 bases). This CDR3 is 17 amino acids long. V dropped 2 bases and J dropped 0 bases, with 16 bases sitting between them. Germline assignment: CDR1 MDHEN and CDR2 SYDVKM. This CDR3 reads CASSLARGRLMNTEAFF. The CDR3 DNA follows: TGTGCCAGCAGTTTAGCGAGGGGGAGATTGATGAACACTGAAGCTTTCTTT.

The sample holds a few counts of this clonotype. The J gene is TRBJ2-7, the V gene TRBV29-1; 9 nucleotides align to TRBD1. V shed 5 bases, J shed 7 bases, and the junction held 12 bases outside the gene matches. Germline loops: CDR1 SQVTM, CDR2 ANQGSEA. CDR3 length: 14 residues. CDR3 nucleotide sequence: TGCAGCGTTCCGAGGGGGACAGGGCTCAGGGAGCAGTACTTC. Its protein product is CSVPRGTGLREQYF.

This clonotype was recorded a few times. This rearrangement joins TRBV9 to TRBJ1-4, with unresolved D. The CDR3 is 14 residues long. From germline, CDR1 is SGDLS and CDR2 YYNGEE. Trimming left V 1 base short and J 0 bases short, with 4 bases between. The CDR3 here is CASSVTATNEKLFF. In DNA form, the CDR3 reads TGTGCCAGCAGCGTAACGGCAACTAATGAAAAACTGTTTTTT.

This clonotype was seen ten or more times. The chain carries TRBV6-2 or TRBV6-3 and TRBJ2-7; D is unresolved. The V gene's germline CDR1 is MNHEY and CDR2 SVGEGT. V lost 0 bases to trimming and J lost 0 bases, with 6 bases between them. The CDR3 extends over 14 amino acids. Here the CDR3 reads CASSYSAVSYEQYF. The CDR3 DNA follows: TGTGCCAGCAGTTACTCGGCAGTCTCCTACGAGCAGTACTTC.

This clonotype was observed at least ten times. The rearrangement joins TRBV2 to TRBJ1-6; the match to TRBD1 covers 9 bases. There are 13 residues in the CDR3. The ends lost 6 bases at V and 9 bases at J; junction bases unmatched: 3. From germline, CDR1 is SNHLY and CDR2 FYNNEI. The CDR3 region is CASREDRGSPLHF. In nucleotides, the CDR3 is TGTGCCAGCAGGGAGGACAGGGGTTCACCCCTCCACTTT.

This clonotype occurred many times. This chain joins TRBV27 and TRBJ1-1; tentative D call: TRBD1 (6 bases). Germline CDR1 reads MNHEY; CDR2 reads SMNVEV (reference sequence). V lost 5 bases and J 11 bases, leaving 42 bases between the germline ends. The CDR3 loop spans 21 amino acids. DNA of the CDR3: TGTGCCAGCAGTCCCCAACGGGGGGCGGGAAGGGTTGGAAAGGGGGTAGAGGCGGCTTTCTTT. This sequence encodes CASSPQRGAGRVGKGVEAAFF.

Many counts were recorded for this clonotype. The V gene is TRBV7-3, the J gene TRBJ2-3, with TRBD2 matching over 11 bases. Per germline, CDR1 SGHTA and CDR2 FQGTGA. The V gene end was trimmed by 5 bases and the J gene end by 0 bases; junction bases not matched to a gene: 4. The CDR3 spans 16 residues. Here the CDR3 reads CASSNIAGGSTDTQYF. The DNA for the CDR3 is TGTGCCAGCAGCAATATAGCGGGAGGGAGCACAGATACGCAGTATTTT.

There are many counts of this clonotype. The J gene is TRBJ2-4, the V gene TRBV3-1; D is ambiguous. Trimming stripped 1 base from V and 7 bases from J, with 14 bases between. The CDR3 runs to 15 residues. The germline V gene encodes CDR1 LGHDT and CDR2 YNNKEL (reference sequence). CDR3 loop: CASSQGGNRNNIQYF. The CDR3, as DNA: TGTGCCAGCAGCCAAGGGGGTAATAGGAATAACATTCAGTACTTC.

This clonotype was seen repeatedly, ten times or more. J is TRBJ2-4 and V is TRBV5-5, with D uncertain. Germline V gives CDR1 SGHKS, CDR2 YYEKEE (reference sequence). With 0 bases removed from V and 6 bases from J, the gap between germline ends came to 4 bases. There are 12 residues in the CDR3. The CDR3 spells CASSLGGNIQYF. The DNA for the CDR3 is TGTGCCAGCAGCTTGGGGGGAAACATTCAGTACTTC.

This clonotype has ten or more counts. The rearrangement joins TRBV30 to TRBJ1-2; the match to TRBD1 covers 7 bases. With 3 bases clipped from V and 4 bases from J, the junction kept 11 bases outside the gene matches. Germline V gene data show CDR1 as GTSNPN and CDR2 as SVGIG (reference sequence). The CDR3 sequence is 15 residues long. CDR3 nucleotide sequence: TGTGCCTGGAGCTTGACGGGACAGCTCAGCTATGGCTACACCTTC. Its protein product is CAWSLTGQLSYGYTF. The full variable domain, in which reference TRBV30 and TRBJ1-2 provide the parts outside the CDR3, is SQTIHQWPATLVQPVGSPLSLECTVEGTSNPNLYWYRQAAGRGLQLLFYSVGIGQISSEVPQNLSASRPQDRQFILSSKKLLLSDSGFYLCAWSLTGQLSYGYTFGSGTRLTVV.